These 27 T cell receptor beta chains share one sample of origin, sequenced in a study of blood T cells in healthy people across ages. PCR was performed a second time for about 7 to 11 cycles using a sample-barcoded 5' primer and a J-beta primer mix. TCRdb passed the 5' RACE reads through MiXCR, listing each CDR3 protein once. The sample records 1.2 million to 1.5 million distinct CDR3 sequences, 42% being singletons. Sequences were obtained from blood. Receptors originate from a woman aged 18-29 years in good health.

This clonotype came up a few times. The chain combines TRBV10-2 with TRBJ2-3, with 9 bases that match TRBD1. Germline CDR1 WSHSY, CDR2 SAAADI. Trimming removed 5 bases from V and 1 base from J; junction bases left unmatched: 7. This CDR3 has 16 amino acids. The CDR3 here is CASSQNRDRGTDTQYF. CDR3 nucleotides: TGCGCCAGCAGTCAGAACCGGGACAGGGGCACAGATACGCAGTATTTT.

This clonotype was counted a few times. V and J are TRBV4-1 and TRBJ1-5, with 9 bases lining up with TRBD1. This CDR3 contains 17 residues. Germline trimming cut 0 bases from V and 4 bases from J; bases unmatched to any gene: 7. Germline CDR1 reads MGHRA; CDR2 reads YSYEKL. CDR3 DNA: TGCGCCAGCAGCCAAGATCGGGACAGGGAGGGGAATCAGCCCCAGCATTTT. It translates to CASSQDRDREGNQPQHF.

This clonotype came up many times. V and J are TRBV29-1 and TRBJ2-1, with D unresolved. Trimming shortened V by 6 bases and J by 4 bases, and 10 bases separated the two germline ends. The CDR3 is made up of 12 amino acids. Germline V lookup: CDR1 SQVTM, CDR2 ANQGSEA. CDR3 amino acids: CSVRTGYNEQFF. The CDR3 DNA sequence: TGCAGCGTAAGGACGGGTTACAATGAGCAGTTCTTC.

This clonotype was picked up a small number of times. The J gene is TRBJ2-4, the V gene TRBV7-2; D not certain. V dropped 2 bases and J dropped 8 bases, with 7 bases sitting between them. The germline V gene has CDR1 SGHTA and CDR2 FQGNSA. This CDR3 region has 12 residues. CDR3 loop: CASSLPSDIQYF. The CDR3 DNA sequence: TGTGCCAGCAGCTTACCGAGTGACATTCAGTACTTC.

This clonotype was counted only a few times. This chain links TRBV14 with TRBJ2-1; possible D gene TRBD2, 6 bases. Trimming cost V 4 bases and J 4 bases, with 20 bases left between them. The CDR3 runs to 17 residues. CDR1 and CDR2 (germline): SGHDN, FVKESK. The CDR3 loop reads CASSPRIKAGNYNEQFF. For the CDR3, the DNA is TGTGCCAGCAGCCCCCGAATAAAAGCGGGCAATTACAATGAGCAGTTCTTC.

The chain links TRBV9 to TRBJ2-7, with D unresolved. This CDR3 is 11 amino acids long. Germline CDR1 is SGDLS and CDR2 is YYNGEE. Trimming removed 9 bases at V and 2 bases at J, with 9 bases between. This CDR3 is CATPFTYEQYF. CDR3 sequence (DNA): TGTGCCACCCCTTTTACCTACGAGCAGTACTTC. Full variable domain (outside the CDR3, taken from reference TRBV9 and TRBJ2-7): DSGVTQTPKHLITATGQRVTLRCSPRSGDLSVYWYQQSLDQGLQFLIQYYNGEERAKGNILERFSAQQFPDLHSELNLSSLELGDSALYFCATPFTYEQYFGPGTRLTVT.

The chain recombines TRBV6-1 with TRBJ2-3, with 11 positions matching TRBD2. V lost 4 bases and J lost 0; bases outside the gene matches: 6. Germline V gene data show CDR1 as MNHNS and CDR2 as SASEGT. The CDR3 sequence is 17 residues long. DNA for the CDR3: TGTGCCAGCAGTGTAAGGGGGACTAGCGGTAGCACAGATACGCAGTATTTT. It yields the protein CASSVRGTSGSTDTQYF.

The rearrangement links TRBV25-1 to TRBJ2-1; 8 bases fit TRBD1. From germline, CDR1 is MGHDK and CDR2 SYGVNS. Trimming cost V 3 bases and J 5 bases; bases outside gene matches: 3. The CDR3 loop spans 14 amino acids. CDR3 residues: CASSDRGRDNEQFF. The CDR3 DNA is TGTGCCAGCAGTGACAGGGGGCGTGACAATGAGCAGTTCTTC. Variable domain in full (rest from reference TRBV25-1 and TRBJ2-1): EADIYQTPRYLVIGTGKKITLECSQTMGHDKMYWYQQDPGMELHLIHYSYGVNSTEKGDLSSESTVSRIRTEHFPLTLESARPSHTSQYLCASSDRGRDNEQFFGPGTRLTVL.

This clonotype came up a few times. The chain combines TRBV27 with TRBJ1-6; D unclear. The CDR3 has 15 residues. The V gene's germline CDR1 is MNHEY and CDR2 SMNVEV (reference sequence). The V and J ends lost 0 bases and 7 bases respectively, with 10 bases between them. Here the CDR3 reads CASSLSSQPNSPLHF. In DNA, the CDR3 is TGTGCCAGCAGTTTATCGAGCCAGCCAAATTCACCCCTCCACTTT.

This clonotype has a handful of counts. The CDR3 loop reads CAISEQGRGTEAFF. The CDR3 coding sequence is TGTGCCATCAGTGAACAGGGGAGGGGCACTGAAGCTTTCTTT. The chain employs TRBV10-3 and TRBJ1-1; TRBD1 aligns across 7 bases. Germline V CDR1 and CDR2: ENHRY, SYGVKD. Unmatched junction bases numbered 5, after V lost 3 bases and J lost 4 bases. CDR3 length equals 14 residues.

The V gene is TRBV5-1, the J gene TRBJ2-1, with 14 bases fitting TRBD2. The CDR3 length is 18 residues. Trimming at V came to 4 bases and at J to 6 bases, leaving 12 bases not matched to a gene. The germline V gene has CDR1 SGHRS and CDR2 YFSETQ. CDR3 residues: CASSQPTSGREVSNEQFF. The CDR3 region has the DNA TGCGCCAGCAGCCAGCCGACTAGCGGGAGGGAAGTGTCCAATGAGCAGTTCTTC.

The V gene is TRBV9, the J gene TRBJ2-7; possible D gene TRBD2, 6 bases. Germline V lookup: CDR1 SGDLS, CDR2 YYNGEE. The V gene lost 3 bases and the J gene lost 0 bases, with 16 bases spanning the gap. CDR3 length: 16 amino acids. This chain's CDR3 is CASSENPGLSSYEQYF. The CDR3 DNA follows: TGTGCCAGCAGCGAGAATCCGGGACTTAGCTCCTACGAGCAGTACTTC. Filled out from reference TRBV9 and TRBJ2-7, the complete variable domain reads DSGVTQTPKHLITATGQRVTLRCSPRSGDLSVYWYQQSLDQGLQFLIQYYNGEERAKGNILERFSAQQFPDLHSELNLSSLELGDSALYFCASSENPGLSSYEQYFGPGTRLTVT.

The chain employs TRBV6-2 or TRBV6-3 and TRBJ2-1; TRBD2 matches at 12 bases. Germline CDR1 reads MNHEY; CDR2 reads SVGEGT. The CDR3 has 15 amino acids. V gave up 6 bases and J gave up 8 bases; unmatched junction bases: 8. The CDR3 DNA reads TGTGCCAGCAGCCCGAGGACTAGCGGGATCGATGAGCAGTTCTTC. The encoded protein is CASSPRTSGIDEQFF.

CDR3 nucleotides: TGTGCCAGCTCGGCAACCGCGACAGGGAATCAGCCCCAGCATTTT. It yields the protein CASSATATGNQPQHF. The V and J genes are TRBV27 and TRBJ1-5, with TRBD1 identical over 7 bases. The CDR3 is 15 amino acids. CDR1 is MNHEY, CDR2 SMNVEV, per germline (reference sequence). V shed 8 bases and J 4 bases; nucleotides not matched to a gene: 11.

The chain couples TRBV29-1 to TRBJ1-4, with 8 bases identical to TRBD1. The CDR3 runs to 16 residues. Germline V gene sequence: CDR1 SQVTM, CDR2 ANQGSEA. The CDR3 here is CGGTGSPLSTNEKLFF. The CDR3 region has the DNA TGCGGCGGGACAGGATCCCCGTTGTCAACTAATGAAAAACTGTTTTTT.

The chain is built from TRBV20-1 and TRBJ2-3; 7 nucleotides line up with TRBD1. CDR3 length: 15 residues. Trimming removed 2 bases from V and 2 bases from J; junction bases left unmatched: 7. Germline V gene sequence: CDR1 DFQATT, CDR2 SNEGSKA (reference sequence). CDR3 residues: CSARSLTGPTDTQYF. DNA for the CDR3: TGCAGTGCTAGATCCTTGACAGGGCCCACAGATACGCAGTATTTT.

With regard to this clonotype: A read error may be the cause here, since a much bigger clone is one base away. The chain joins TRBV28 to TRBJ2-5; either TRBD1 or TRBD2 may fit D (7 bases each). The CDR3 consists of 14 residues. Germline CDR1 reads MDHEN; CDR2 reads SYDVKM. Between the trimmed V and J ends, which lost 6 bases and 11 bases, there was a span of 22 bases. For the CDR3, the DNA is TGTGCCAGCAGCGGGACAGCGGGGATGAATGAGCAGTACTTC. This sequence encodes CASSGTAGMNEQYF.

This clonotype was counted many times. The junction and the germline gene differ at one end; a read error may be behind it. This chain links TRBV5-1 with TRBJ2-7, with 7 nucleotides matching TRBD1. This CDR3 contains 12 residues. Per the germline V gene, CDR1 is SGHRS and CDR2 is YFSETQ. Here the CDR3 reads CASSLGGSEQYF. Here the CDR3 DNA reads TGTGCCAGCAGCTTAGGGGGCAGCGAGCAGTACTTC.

The chain links TRBV12-3 or TRBV12-4 to TRBJ1-1; a possible D gene is TRBD1 (5 bases). Deletions cut 2 bases from V and 4 bases from J, with 8 bases between. CDR3 size: 13 residues. CDR3 in amino acids: CASSLSGATEAFF. Here the CDR3 DNA reads TGTGCCAGCAGTTTATCTGGGGCCACTGAAGCTTTCTTT.

This clonotype was detected a few times. The chain is built from TRBV7-9 and TRBJ1-6, with D perhaps TRBD1 (5 bases). With 0 bases removed from V and 10 bases from J, the gap between germline ends came to 16 bases. The CDR3 loop spans 16 amino acids. In germline, CDR1 is SEHNR, CDR2 FQNEAQ (reference sequence). The CDR3 region has the DNA TGTGCCAGCAGCTTAGCGACGGGGACTAGAGTGTCACCCCTCCACTTT. Translation gives CASSLATGTRVSPLHF.

In this sample, this clonotype turned up a few times. The J gene is TRBJ1-2, the V gene TRBV5-1, with a possible D match to TRBD1 (6 bases). Per the germline V gene, CDR1 is SGHRS and CDR2 is YFSETQ. This CDR3 has 13 residues. The V end was cut by 4 bases, the J end by 6 bases, with 13 bases between. In DNA form, the CDR3 reads TGCGCCAGCAGCGGGGGACACCAAAATGGCTACACCTTC. It encodes CASSGGHQNGYTF.

Only a few counts were recorded for this clonotype. The rearrangement links TRBV27 to TRBJ2-1; 9 nucleotides align to TRBD2. The CDR3 sequence is 16 residues long. Germline V gene data show CDR1 as MNHEY and CDR2 as SMNVEV (reference sequence). With 5 bases clipped from V and 1 base from J, the junction kept 6 bases outside the gene matches. The CDR3 spells CASSISGLASYNEQFF. In DNA form, the CDR3 reads TGTGCCAGCAGTATTTCCGGACTAGCGTCCTACAATGAGCAGTTCTTC.

This sequence joins TRBV6-2 or TRBV6-3 and TRBJ2-1; 8 bases line up with TRBD2. After removal of 6 bases from V and 8 bases from J, the junction contained 18 bases not matched to a gene. Germline loops: CDR1 MNHEY, CDR2 SVGEGT. The CDR3 loop spans 17 amino acids. CDR3 in amino acids: CASSYAPLQREFDEQFF. In DNA, the CDR3 is TGTGCCAGCAGCTACGCCCCACTCCAGCGGGAGTTTGATGAGCAGTTCTTC.

The genes are TRBV3-1 and TRBJ2-7; D unclear. CDR3 length: 14 residues. V was shortened by 0 bases and J by 6 bases, with 12 bases between the two germline ends. Germline CDR1 LGHDT, CDR2 YNNKEL (reference sequence). The CDR3 spells CASSQELAGGEQYF. Here the CDR3 DNA reads TGTGCCAGCAGCCAAGAGCTGGCAGGTGGCGAGCAGTACTTC.

This chain uses TRBV2 with TRBJ2-4; perhaps TRBD2 as D (5 bases). TRBJ2-7 matches the DNA end more closely, so the J call is doubtful. From germline, CDR1 is SNHLY and CDR2 FYNNEI. The CDR3 is 13 residues long. The CDR3, as DNA: TGTGCCAGCAGCAGGAATCCCGAGGGCGAGCAGTACTTC. Translation gives CASSRNPEGEQYF.

This clonotype occurred many times. The V and J genes are TRBV12-3 or TRBV12-4 and TRBJ1-6; D is unresolved. With 3 bases removed from V and 6 bases from J, the gap between germline ends came to 6 bases. The CDR3 is 13 residues long. CDR3 residues: CASSFSGNSPLHF. For the CDR3, the DNA is TGTGCCAGCAGTTTTTCGGGTAATTCACCCCTCCACTTT.

The chain has TRBV20-1 and TRBJ1-2; 7 bases align to TRBD1. The CDR3 consists of 15 residues. CDR1 is DFQATT, CDR2 SNEGSKA, per germline (reference sequence). The ends lost 6 bases at V and 8 bases at J; junction bases unmatched: 18. Here the CDR3 reads CSAPVLRQGVLGYTF. Here the CDR3 DNA reads TGCAGTGCCCCGGTGCTGAGGCAGGGGGTTTTAGGCTACACCTTC.